The sequence of this TCR beta chain was determined in a study of shared clonotypes between healthy human individuals. Overall study findings and caveats: Non-shared clonotypes had lower generation probabilities than those shared by all four donors.

CD45RO-negative, CCR7-positively selected cells formed the naive CD8 fraction, excluding terminally differentiated effector memory CD45RA+ cells. The donors were all Caucasian adults (living in Nashville, Tennessee). Here immunoSEQ multiplex PCR was the method, and the copy in TCRdb shows in-frame clones only, minus some. Of about 2.1 million clones listed, about 93% were seen once; the top ten hold 1.5% to 2%. J gave up 0 bases and V 0 bases, and 16 bases lay outside the gene matches. CDR1 and CDR2 (germline): SQVTM, ANQGSEA. The CDR3 extends over 20 amino acids. Points on this clone: The antigen is unknown.

Material: naive CD8+ T cells from PBMCs. The chain links TRBV29-1 to TRBJ2-3; 9 bases align to TRBD2. This sequence was found in a man between 18 and 29 years old in good health. Some clones in this sample may be carry-over from other donors' samples. The chain's CDR3 is CSVEDLWGNEREDSTDTQYF. In nucleotides, the CDR3 is TGCAGCGTTGAAGATCTTTGGGGCAACGAGCGGGAGGACAGCACAGATACGCAGTATTTT.